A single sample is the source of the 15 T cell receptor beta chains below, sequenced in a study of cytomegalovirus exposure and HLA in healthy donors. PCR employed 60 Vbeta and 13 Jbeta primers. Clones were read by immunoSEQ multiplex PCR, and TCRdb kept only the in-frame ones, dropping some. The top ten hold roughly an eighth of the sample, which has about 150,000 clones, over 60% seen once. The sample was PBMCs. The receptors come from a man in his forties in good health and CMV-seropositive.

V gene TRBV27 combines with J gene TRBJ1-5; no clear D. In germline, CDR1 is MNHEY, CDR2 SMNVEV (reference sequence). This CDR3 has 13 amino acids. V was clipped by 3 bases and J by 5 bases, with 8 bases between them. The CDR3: CASSFSGYQPQHF. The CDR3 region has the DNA TGTGCCAGCAGTTTTTCGGGGTATCAGCCCCAGCATTTT.

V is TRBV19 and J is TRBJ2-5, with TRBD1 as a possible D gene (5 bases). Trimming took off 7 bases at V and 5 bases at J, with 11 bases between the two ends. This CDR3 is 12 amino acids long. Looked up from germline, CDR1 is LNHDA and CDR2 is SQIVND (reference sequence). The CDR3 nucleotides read TGTGCCAGTATGGGGCAGATGGAGACCCAGTACTTC. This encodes CASMGQMETQYF.

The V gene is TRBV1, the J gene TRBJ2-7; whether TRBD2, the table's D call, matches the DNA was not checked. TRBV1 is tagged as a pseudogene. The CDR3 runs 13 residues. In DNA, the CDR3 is TGCACCAGCAGCCGGACTAGCGGATACGAGCAGTACTTC. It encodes CTSSRTSGYEQYF.

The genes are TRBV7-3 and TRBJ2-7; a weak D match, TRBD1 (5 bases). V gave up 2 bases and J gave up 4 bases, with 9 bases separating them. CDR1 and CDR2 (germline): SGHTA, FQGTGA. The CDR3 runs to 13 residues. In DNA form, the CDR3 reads TGTGCCAGCAGCTTAGGCAGGGAATACGAGCAGTACTTC. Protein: CASSLGREYEQYF.

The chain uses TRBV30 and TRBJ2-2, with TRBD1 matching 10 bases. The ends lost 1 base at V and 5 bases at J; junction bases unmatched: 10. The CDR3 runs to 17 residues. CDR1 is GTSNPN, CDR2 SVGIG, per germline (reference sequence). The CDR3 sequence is CAWSDPPDRGWTGELFF. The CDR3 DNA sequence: TGTGCCTGGAGTGACCCTCCGGACAGGGGGTGGACCGGGGAGCTGTTTTTT.

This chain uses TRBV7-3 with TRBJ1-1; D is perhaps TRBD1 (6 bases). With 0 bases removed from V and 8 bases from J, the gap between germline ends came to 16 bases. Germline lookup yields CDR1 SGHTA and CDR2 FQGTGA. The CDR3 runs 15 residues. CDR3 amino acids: CASSLTLGGVGEAFF. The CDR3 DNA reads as TGTGCCAGCAGCTTAACGCTTGGGGGCGTGGGGGAAGCTTTCTTT.

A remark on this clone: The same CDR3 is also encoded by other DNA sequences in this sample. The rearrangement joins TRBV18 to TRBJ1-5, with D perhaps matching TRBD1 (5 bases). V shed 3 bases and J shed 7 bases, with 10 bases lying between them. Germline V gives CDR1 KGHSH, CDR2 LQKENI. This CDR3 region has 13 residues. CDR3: CASSPGGGQPQHF. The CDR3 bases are TGTGCCAGCTCACCGGGGGGTGGACAGCCCCAGCATTTT.

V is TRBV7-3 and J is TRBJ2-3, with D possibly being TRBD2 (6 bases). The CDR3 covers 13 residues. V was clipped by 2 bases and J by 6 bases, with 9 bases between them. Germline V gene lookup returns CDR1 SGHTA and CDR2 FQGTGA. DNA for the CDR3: TGTGCCAGCAGCTTAGCGGGGTATGATACGCAGTATTTT. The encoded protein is CASSLAGYDTQYF.

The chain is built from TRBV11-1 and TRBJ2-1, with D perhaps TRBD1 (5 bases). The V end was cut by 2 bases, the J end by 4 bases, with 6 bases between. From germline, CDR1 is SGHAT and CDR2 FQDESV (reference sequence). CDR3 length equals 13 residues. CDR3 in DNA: TGTGCCAGCAGCTTACAGGGTTACAATGAGCAGTTCTTC. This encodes CASSLQGYNEQFF.

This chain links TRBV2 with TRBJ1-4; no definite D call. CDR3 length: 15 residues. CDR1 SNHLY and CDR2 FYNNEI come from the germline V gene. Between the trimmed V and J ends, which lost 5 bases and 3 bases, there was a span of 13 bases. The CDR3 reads CASSRLGGANEKLFF. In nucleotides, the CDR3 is TGTGCCAGCAGTAGGTTAGGAGGAGCTAATGAAAAACTGTTTTTT.

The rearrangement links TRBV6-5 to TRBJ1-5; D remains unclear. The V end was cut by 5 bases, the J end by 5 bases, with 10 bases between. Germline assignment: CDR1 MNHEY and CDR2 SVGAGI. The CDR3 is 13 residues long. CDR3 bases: TGTGCCAGCAGTCGCCAGGCCTATCAGCCCCAGCATTTT. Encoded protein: CASSRQAYQPQHF.

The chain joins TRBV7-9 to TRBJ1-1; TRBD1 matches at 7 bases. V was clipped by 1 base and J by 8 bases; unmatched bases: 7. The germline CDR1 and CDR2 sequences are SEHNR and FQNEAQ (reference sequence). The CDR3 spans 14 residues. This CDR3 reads CASSLEGLTGEAFF. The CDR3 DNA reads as TGTGCCAGCAGCTTAGAAGGGTTGACAGGGGAAGCTTTCTTT.

This CDR3 is CSFGAPLGYTF. The CDR3 nucleotides are TGCAGCTTTGGGGCTCCCCTTGGCTACACCTTC. The V and J genes are TRBV29-1 and TRBJ1-2, with TRBD1 as a possible D gene (5 bases). Germline V gene sequence: CDR1 SQVTM, CDR2 ANQGSEA. The CDR3 has 11 amino acids. Trimming stripped 8 bases from V and 7 bases from J, with 14 bases between.

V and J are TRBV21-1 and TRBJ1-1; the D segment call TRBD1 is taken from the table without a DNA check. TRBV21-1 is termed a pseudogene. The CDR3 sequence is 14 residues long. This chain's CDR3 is CASGRQGAETEAFF. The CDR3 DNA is TGTGCCAGCGGCAGACAGGGGGCGGAAACTGAAGCTTTCTTT.

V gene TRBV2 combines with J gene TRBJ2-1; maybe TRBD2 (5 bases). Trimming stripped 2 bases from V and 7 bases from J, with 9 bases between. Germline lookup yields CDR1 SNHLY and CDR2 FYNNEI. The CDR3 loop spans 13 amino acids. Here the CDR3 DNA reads TGTGCCAGCAGTGAACTAGCCCTAAATGAGCAGTTCTTC. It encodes CASSELALNEQFF.